The TCR beta chain described here comes from a study of early T cells in non-severe SARS-CoV-2 infection. This CDR3 has 13 residues. V gave up 8 bases and J gave up 2 bases, with 13 bases separating them. Germline V gene lookup returns CDR1 SGHDN and CDR2 FVKESK. TCRdb re-analysed the 5' RACE reads in MiXCR, keeping a single row per CDR3 protein. The sample contains roughly 34,000 distinct CDR3 sequences, about 3.9% of which appear only once. The chain employs TRBV14 and TRBJ2-7; the D call may be TRBD1 or TRBD2 (5 bases each). The sequenced sample was whole blood. This clonotype was obtained from an adult who was a healthcare worker with PCR-confirmed SARS-CoV-2 infection or an uninfected control (not recorded which). CDR3: CASAMRGTYEQYF. CDR3 nucleotide sequence: TGTGCCAGCGCAATGAGGGGTACCTACGAGCAGTACTTC.